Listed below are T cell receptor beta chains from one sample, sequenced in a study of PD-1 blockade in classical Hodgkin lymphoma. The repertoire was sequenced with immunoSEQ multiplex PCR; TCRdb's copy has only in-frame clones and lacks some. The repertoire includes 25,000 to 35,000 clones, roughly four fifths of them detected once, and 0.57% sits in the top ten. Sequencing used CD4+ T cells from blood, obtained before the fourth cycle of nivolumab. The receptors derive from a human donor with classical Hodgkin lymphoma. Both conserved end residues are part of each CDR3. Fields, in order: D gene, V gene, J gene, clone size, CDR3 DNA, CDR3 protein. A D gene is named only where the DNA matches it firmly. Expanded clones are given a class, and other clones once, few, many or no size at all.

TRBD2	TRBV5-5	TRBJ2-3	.	TGTGCCAGCAGCTTGATTAGCGGGTTTAGCACAGATACGCAGTATTTT	CASSLISGFSTDTQYF
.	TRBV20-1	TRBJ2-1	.	TGCAGTGCTAGAGAGGCGGGGGAGCAGTTCTTC	CSAREAGEQFF
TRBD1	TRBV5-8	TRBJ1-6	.	TGTGCCAGCAGCTTGATGGGACAGAGTAATTCACCCCTCCACTTT	CASSLMGQSNSPLHF
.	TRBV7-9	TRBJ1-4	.	TGTGCCAGCAGCTTAGTCAGTTCCCCTAATGAAAAACTGTTTTTT	CASSLVSSPNEKLFF
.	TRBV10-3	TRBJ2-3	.	TGTGCCATCAGCCGAAGCACAGATACGCAGTATTTT	CAISRSTDTQYF
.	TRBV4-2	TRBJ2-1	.	TGTGCCAGCAGCCAAGGACAGAAATACAATGAGCAGTTCTTC	CASSQGQKYNEQFF
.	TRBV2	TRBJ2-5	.	TGTGCCAGCAGTGAAGTAAGGAAGGGGGAGACCCAGTACTTC	CASSEVRKGETQYF
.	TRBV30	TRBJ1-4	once	TGTGCCTGGAGGGCGCGACAGACAACTAATGAAAAACTGTTTTTT	CAWRARQTTNEKLFF
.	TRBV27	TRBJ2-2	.	TGTGCCAGCAGTTTATGGCAATCGAACACCGGGGAGCTGTTTTTT	CASSLWQSNTGELFF
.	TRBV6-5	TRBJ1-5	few	TGTGCCAGCAGTTACTCGAGAGTCCAGCCCCAGCATTTT	CASSYSRVQPQHF
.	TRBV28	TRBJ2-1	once	TGTGCCAGCAGTTTCCCGGACATGTCCTTTTACAATGAGCAGTTCTTC	CASSFPDMSFYNEQFF
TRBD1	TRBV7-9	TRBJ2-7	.	TGTGCCAGCAGCCCACTGGGGCTGACAGGGAACGAGCAGTACTTC	CASSPLGLTGNEQYF
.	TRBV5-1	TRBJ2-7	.	TGCGCCAGCAGCTTTGACAGCTACGAGCAGTACTTC	CASSFDSYEQYF
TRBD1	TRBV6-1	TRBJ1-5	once	TGTGCCAGCAGTGAAGGAAAGGGGGGGACAGGGGCTCAGCCCCAGCATTTT	CASSEGKGGTGAQPQHF
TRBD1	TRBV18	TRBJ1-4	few	TGTGCCAGCTCACCCTTACAGGGGACTAATGAAAAACTGTTTTTT	CASSPLQGTNEKLFF
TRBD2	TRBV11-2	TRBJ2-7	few	TGTGCCAGCAGCTTCCTAGCGGGGGTCTCCTACGAGCAGTACTTC	CASSFLAGVSYEQYF
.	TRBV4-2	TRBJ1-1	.	TGTGCCAGCAGCCAAGACCTTGGCAGGGGAAGCACTGAAGCTTTCTTT	CASSQDLGRGSTEAFF
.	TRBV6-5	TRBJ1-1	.	TGTGCCAGCAAACTAACCGGGCCATTGAACACTGAAGCTTTCTTT	CASKLTGPLNTEAFF
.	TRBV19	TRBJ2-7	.	TGTGCCAGTAGTATTGCAGGCGTGGGGGAGCAGTACTTC	CASSIAGVGEQYF
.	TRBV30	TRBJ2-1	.	TGTGCCTGGAGTTTGGGGCTAGCGAACCTCAATGAGCAGTTCTTC	CAWSLGLANLNEQFF
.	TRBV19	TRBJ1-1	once	TGTGCCAGTAGTATAAAGGGATACACTGAAGCTTTCTTT	CASSIKGYTEAFF
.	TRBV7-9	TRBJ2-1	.	TGTGCCAGCAGCTACAATGAGCAGTTCTTC	CASSYNEQFF
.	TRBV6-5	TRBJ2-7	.	TGTGCCAGCAGTACGCGGTCGTCCGTCCCCTACGAGCAGTACTTC	CASSTRSSVPYEQYF
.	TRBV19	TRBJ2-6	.	TGTGCCAGTAGCCAAGACAGCTCTGGGGCCAACGTCCTGACTTTC	CASSQDSSGANVLTF
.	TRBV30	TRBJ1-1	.	TGTGCCTGGAGTGACCTTGGGCCCACTGAAGCTTTCTTT	CAWSDLGPTEAFF
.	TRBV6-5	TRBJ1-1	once	TGTGCCACCCGGACGGGGAACACTGAAGCTTTCTTT	CATRTGNTEAFF
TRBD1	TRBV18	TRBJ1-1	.	TGTGCCAGCTCACGGTCACAGGGGATCACTGAAGCTTTCTTT	CASSRSQGITEAFF
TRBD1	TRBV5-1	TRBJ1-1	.	TGCGCCAGCAGCTCCGGACAGGGTCGCGCTTTCTTT	CASSSGQGRAFF
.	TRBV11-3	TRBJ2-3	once	TGTGCCAGCAGCTTAGATCGGTGGGATACGCAGTATTTT	CASSLDRWDTQYF
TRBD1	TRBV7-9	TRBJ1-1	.	TGTGCCAGCAGCCAGGGGGAGGGGGCGGGCACTGAAGCTTTCTTT	CASSQGEGAGTEAFF
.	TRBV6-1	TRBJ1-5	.	TGTGCCAGCAGTATTCCCATGCGTCAGCCCCAGCATTTT	CASSIPMRQPQHF
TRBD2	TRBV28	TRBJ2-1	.	TGTGCCAGCAGTTTGGTAGCGGGAGGGAGGTTCTTC	CASSLVAGGRFF
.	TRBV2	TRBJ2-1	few	TGTGCCAGCAATACCAGGGCGCATGAGCAGTTCTTC	CASNTRAHEQFF
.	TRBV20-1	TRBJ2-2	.	TGCAGTGCTGGCCCAACGAGGCTGTTTTTT	CSAGPTRLFF
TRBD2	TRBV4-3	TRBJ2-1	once	TGCGCCAGCAGCCCAGGACTAGGTCAGGACAATGAGCAGTTCTTC	CASSPGLGQDNEQFF
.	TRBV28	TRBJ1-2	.	TGTGCCAGCAGACTGCAGGGAGGGCCTAGAAGCTACACCTTC	CASRLQGGPRSYTF
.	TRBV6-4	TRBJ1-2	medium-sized	TGTGCCAGCAGGCTTGAGGCCCAATCGGGCGGCTACACCTTC	CASRLEAQSGGYTF
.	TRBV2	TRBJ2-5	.	TGTGCCACAGGAGGGGACTCTGTTTTCCAAGAGACCCAGTACTTC	CATGGDSVFQETQYF
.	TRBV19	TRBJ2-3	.	TGTGCCAGTAGTATGAGTCTAGCTACGGATACGCAGTATTTT	CASSMSLATDTQYF
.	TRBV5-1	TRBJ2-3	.	TGCGCCAGCAGCTTGGTTCGGGGGAGCACAGATACGCAGTATTTT	CASSLVRGSTDTQYF
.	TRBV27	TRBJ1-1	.	TGTGCCAGCAGACTAAACAGGCAGAACACTGAAGCTTTCTTT	CASRLNRQNTEAFF
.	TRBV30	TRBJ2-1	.	TGTGCCTGGAGTGGAGCGGCTGAGCAGTTCTTC	CAWSGAAEQFF
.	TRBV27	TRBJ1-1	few	TGTGCCAGCAGTTACCGGACAGATTTGAACACTGAAGCTTTCTTT	CASSYRTDLNTEAFF
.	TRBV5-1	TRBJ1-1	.	TGCGCCAGCAGCTTGGGTCCACAGGGTCGGGTCACTGAAGCTTTCTTT	CASSLGPQGRVTEAFF
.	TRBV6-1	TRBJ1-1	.	TGTGCCAGCAGTGAAGCGGCAGTTGGGAACACTGAAGCTTTCTTT	CASSEAAVGNTEAFF
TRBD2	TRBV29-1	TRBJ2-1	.	TGCAGCTTCTGGACTAGCGGGGGCTCCTACAATGAGCAGTTCTTC	CSFWTSGGSYNEQFF
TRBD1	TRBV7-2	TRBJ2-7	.	TGTGCCAGCAGCTTACCCGGGACAGGGTCCTACGAGCAGTACTTC	CASSLPGTGSYEQYF
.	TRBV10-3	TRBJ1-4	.	TGTGCCATCAGTGGCGGGGACGGCCTGGGCGAAAAACTGTTTTTT	CAISGGDGLGEKLFF